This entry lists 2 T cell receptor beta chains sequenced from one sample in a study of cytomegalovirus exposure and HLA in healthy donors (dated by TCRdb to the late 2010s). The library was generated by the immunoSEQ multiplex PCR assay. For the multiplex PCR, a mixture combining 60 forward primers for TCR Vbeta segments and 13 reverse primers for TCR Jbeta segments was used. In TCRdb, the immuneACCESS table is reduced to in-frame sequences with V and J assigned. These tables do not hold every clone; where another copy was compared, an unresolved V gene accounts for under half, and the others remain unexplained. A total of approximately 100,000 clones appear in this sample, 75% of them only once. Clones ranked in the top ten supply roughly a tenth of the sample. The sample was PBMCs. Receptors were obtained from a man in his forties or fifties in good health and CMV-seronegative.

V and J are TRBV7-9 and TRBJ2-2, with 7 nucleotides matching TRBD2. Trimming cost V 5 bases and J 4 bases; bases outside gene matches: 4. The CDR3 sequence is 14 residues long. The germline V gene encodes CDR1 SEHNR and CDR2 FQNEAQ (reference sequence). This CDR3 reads CASSRGGSTGELFF. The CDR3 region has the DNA TGTGCCAGCAGCCGGGGAGGGAGCACCGGGGAGCTGTTTTTT.

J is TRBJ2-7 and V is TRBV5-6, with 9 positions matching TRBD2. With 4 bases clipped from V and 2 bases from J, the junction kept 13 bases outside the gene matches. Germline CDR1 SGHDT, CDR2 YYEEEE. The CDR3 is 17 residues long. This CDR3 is CASSPGFSGSSPYEQYF. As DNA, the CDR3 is TGTGCCAGCAGCCCGGGATTTAGCGGGAGTTCACCCTACGAGCAGTACTTC. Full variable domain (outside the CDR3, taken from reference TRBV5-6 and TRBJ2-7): DAGVTQSPTHLIKTRGQQVTLRCSPKSGHDTVSWYQQALGQGPQFIFQYYEEEERQRGNFPDRFSGHQFPNYSSELNVNALLLGDSALYLCASSPGFSGSSPYEQYFGPGTRLTVT.